This T cell receptor beta chain comes out of a study of T cell repertoires in cytomegalovirus infection. In the study overall: Matching HLA type, along with CMV infection, was indicated by public TCR beta signatures.

MiXCR, run by TCRdb on the reads, gives a single entry per CDR3 protein. This sample yields about 260,000 distinct CDR3 sequences, of which approximately 15% are seen a single time; 8.5% to 10% belongs to the top ten. General study points: It was HLA-C-restricted CMV-specific TCR beta clonotypes that dominated the response ex vivo. Public TCR beta family frequency separated CMV-and-HLA carriers, including in an independent cohort.

Losses at the gene ends were 3 bases for V and 3 bases for J; bases not matched to a gene: 9. Germline V gene data show CDR1 as SGDLS and CDR2 as YYNGEE. The CDR3 is made up of 15 amino acids. As to this clonotype: Its specificity is not known.

The sequenced material came from PBMCs. The clonotype comes from a human donor in good health (CMV status not recorded). Some clones in this sample may be carry-over from other donors' samples. The chain couples TRBV9 to TRBJ2-7; TRBD1 matches 7 bases. The CDR3 sequence: CASSAAGTADYEQYF. CDR3 nucleotide sequence: TGTGCCAGCAGCGCCGCCGGGACAGCGGACTACGAGCAGTACTTC.